A selection of T cell receptor beta chains follows, all from one sample in a study of regulatory T cells in long-lasting Graves disease. TCRdb analysed the multiplex PCR reads with MiXCR anew, one entry per CDR3 protein. The profile covers 450,000 or so distinct CDR3 sequences, with roughly 22% appearing a single time and about an eighth taken by the ten largest. This material consisted of peripheral blood mononuclear cells (PBMCs), taken when the disease was refractory, from a patient treated with antithyroid drugs. The origin of the receptors is a female donor with Graves disease. Each CDR3 is given with its conserved first and last residue. A D gene is named only where the DNA matches it firmly. A clone size is listed for some rows: how often the clone was seen (once, few, many), or a class if it is expanded.

J: TRBJ1-6; D: NA; size: many; V: TRBV12-3/TRBV12-4; DNA: TGTGCCAGCACCCGGACGGGTAAAACGAATTCACCCCTCCACTTT; CDR3: CASTRTGKTNSPLHF
J: TRBJ1-5; D: NA; size: many; V: TRBV7-2; DNA: TGTGCCAGCAGCCCAGAAAGGGCTCAGCCCCAGCATTTT; CDR3: CASSPERAQPQHF
J: TRBJ2-7; D: NA; size: NA; V: TRBV7-9; DNA: TGTGCCAGCAGCTCCACCCCCGGGACCCTATCCTACGAGCAGTACTTC; CDR3: CASSSTPGTLSYEQYF
J: TRBJ2-7; D: NA; size: many; V: TRBV28; DNA: TGTGCCAGCAGTTTATTGTTCGGGCGAACAACCTACGAGCAGTACTTC; CDR3: CASSLLFGRTTYEQYF
J: TRBJ1-2; D: NA; size: few; V: TRBV6-5; DNA: TGTGCCAGCAGTTACTCGATTTATCGACGAAGCTCCGATGACGCCTATGGCTACACCTTC; CDR3: CASSYSIYRRSSDDAYGYTF
J: TRBJ2-5; D: TRBD2; size: many; V: TRBV7-2; DNA: TGTGCCAGCAGGGGAACCGGGACTAGCGGGAGAGCGGAAGAGACCCAGTACTTC; CDR3: CASRGTGTSGRAEETQYF
J: TRBJ1-5; D: NA; size: many; V: TRBV6-1; DNA: TGTGCCAGCAGTGAGGTACAGAGCAATCAGCCCCAGCATTTT; CDR3: CASSEVQSNQPQHF
J: TRBJ1-1; D: NA; size: NA; V: TRBV6-1; DNA: TGTGCCAGCACCAACTGGGAGGGGATTAGCGCTTTCTTT; CDR3: CASTNWEGISAFF
J: TRBJ1-3; D: NA; size: few; V: TRBV6-2/TRBV6-3; DNA: TGTGCCAGCAGTTACTCCTACGACTCTGGAAACACCATATATTTT; CDR3: CASSYSYDSGNTIYF
J: TRBJ2-7; D: NA; size: NA; V: TRBV7-6; DNA: TGTGCCAGCAGCCCCCTAGCTAGCGCTCCCTACGAGCAGTACTTC; CDR3: CASSPLASAPYEQYF
J: TRBJ2-4; D: NA; size: few; V: TRBV7-3; DNA: TGTGCCAGCAGCTTTCCTAGGGCCAAAAACATTCAGTACTTC; CDR3: CASSFPRAKNIQYF
J: TRBJ1-2; D: NA; size: many; V: TRBV12-3/TRBV12-4; DNA: TGTGCCAGCAGCCCGGGACGGCGTGACTATGGCTACACCTTC; CDR3: CASSPGRRDYGYTF
J: TRBJ2-6; D: NA; size: NA; V: TRBV7-3; DNA: TGTGCCAGCAGCAAAGACACTTCTGGGGCCAACGTCCTGACTTTC; CDR3: CASSKDTSGANVLTF
J: TRBJ2-3; D: TRBD2; size: NA; V: TRBV7-2; DNA: TGTGCCAGCAGAACTAGCGGGGTTAGCACAGATACGCAGTATTTT; CDR3: CASRTSGVSTDTQYF
J: TRBJ2-1; D: NA; size: NA; V: TRBV6-1; DNA: TGTGCCAGCAGCCAGCTAGCGTTTGAGCAGTTCTTC; CDR3: CASSQLAFEQFF
J: TRBJ2-1; D: NA; size: many; V: TRBV2; DNA: TGTTCTCTTCTCGTGGGCGAGAGTGAGCAGTTCTTC; CDR3: CSLLVGESEQFF
J: TRBJ1-5; D: TRBD1; size: many; V: TRBV6-1; DNA: TGTGCCAATACAGGGGTAATAGGGCCCCAGCATTTT; CDR3: CANTGVIGPQHF
J: TRBJ2-7; D: NA; size: many; V: TRBV11-2; DNA: TGTGCCAGCAGCTCGGACGGATACTCCTACGAGCAGTACTTC; CDR3: CASSSDGYSYEQYF
J: TRBJ1-5; D: NA; size: many; V: TRBV29-1; DNA: TGCAGCGTTGAGTTAGGGGGGCCGGGTCAGCCCCAGCATTTT; CDR3: CSVELGGPGQPQHF
J: TRBJ2-5; D: TRBD1; size: NA; V: TRBV18; DNA: TGTGCCAGCTCACCACAAAATACAGGGGAAGAGACCCAGTACTTC; CDR3: CASSPQNTGEETQYF
J: TRBJ1-1; D: NA; size: NA; V: TRBV9; DNA: TGTGCCAGCAGCGTAGGTCGGGGGTCACAGACTGAAGCTTTCTTT; CDR3: CASSVGRGSQTEAFF
J: TRBJ2-1; D: TRBD2; size: NA; V: TRBV6-1; DNA: TGTGCCAGCAGCAGCGGGGAATACAATGAGCAGTTCTTC; CDR3: CASSSGEYNEQFF
J: TRBJ2-2; D: TRBD1; size: NA; V: TRBV29-1; DNA: TGCAGCCTCAGGGACAGAGGGCTGTTTTTT; CDR3: CSLRDRGLFF
J: TRBJ2-1; D: TRBD2; size: NA; V: TRBV20-1; DNA: TGCGGGGGGACTAGCGGAAACTCCTACAATGAGCAGTTCTTC; CDR3: CGGTSGNSYNEQFF
J: TRBJ1-2; D: NA; size: NA; V: TRBV4-2; DNA: TGTGCCAGCGAGGGGCAGTTCGGGAATGGCTACACCTTC; CDR3: CASEGQFGNGYTF
J: TRBJ1-1; D: NA; size: few; V: TRBV27; DNA: TGTGCCAGCAGTTTAGGGCCGCGGGCTGAAGCTTTCTTT; CDR3: CASSLGPRAEAFF
J: TRBJ1-4; D: TRBD1; size: NA; V: TRBV9; DNA: TGTGCCAGCAGTGGACAGGGATCGTCTAATGAAAAACTGTTTTTT; CDR3: CASSGQGSSNEKLFF
J: TRBJ1-2; D: TRBD1; size: few; V: TRBV6-2/TRBV6-3; DNA: TGTGCCAGCAACCTCGACAGGGCGGATGGCTACACCTTC; CDR3: CASNLDRADGYTF
J: TRBJ2-7; D: NA; size: NA; V: TRBV18; DNA: TGTGCCAGCTCACCACCTTCCAAGGGGGTAGAGCAGTACTTC; CDR3: CASSPPSKGVEQYF
J: TRBJ1-1; D: NA; size: few; V: TRBV5-1; DNA: TGCGCCAGCAGCTTGGTGGGGATCACGAACACTGAAGCTTTCTTT; CDR3: CASSLVGITNTEAFF
J: TRBJ2-5; D: TRBD2; size: many; V: TRBV28; DNA: TGTGCCAGCAGTTTGGGCCCGGCTAGCGGGGGAAAAGAGACCCAGTACTTC; CDR3: CASSLGPASGGKETQYF
J: TRBJ1-2; D: NA; size: NA; V: TRBV10-3; DNA: TGTGCCATCAGTGTAGTGGGGCCCTATGGCTACACCTTC; CDR3: CAISVVGPYGYTF
J: TRBJ2-7; D: NA; size: NA; V: TRBV7-2; DNA: TGTGCCAGCAGCTTAGGGTTTCAGGGGTCCTACGAGCAGTACTTC; CDR3: CASSLGFQGSYEQYF
J: TRBJ2-2; D: NA; size: few; V: TRBV29-1; DNA: TGCAGCGTTTCCACCGGGGAGCTGTTTTTT; CDR3: CSVSTGELFF
J: TRBJ2-7; D: TRBD1; size: once; V: TRBV9; DNA: TGTGCCAGCAGCGTAGGGGGGGACAGGGAGTACGAGCAGTACTTC; CDR3: CASSVGGDREYEQYF
J: TRBJ2-2; D: TRBD2; size: few; V: TRBV19; DNA: TGTGCCAGTAGTATAGGGGCGGGAGTTACCGGGGAGCTGTTTTTT; CDR3: CASSIGAGVTGELFF
J: TRBJ1-4; D: NA; size: few; V: TRBV30; DNA: TGTGCCTGGAGATATGGGGCTGAAAAACTGTTTTTT; CDR3: CAWRYGAEKLFF
J: TRBJ2-7; D: NA; size: many; V: TRBV7-8; DNA: TGTGCCAGCAGCTTAGGTGGTGAAGGGGCCTACGAGCAGTACTTC; CDR3: CASSLGGEGAYEQYF
J: TRBJ2-2; D: NA; size: NA; V: TRBV2; DNA: TGTGCCAGCACTAAGGCACAGTTGAACACCGGGGAGCTGTTTTTT; CDR3: CASTKAQLNTGELFF
J: TRBJ1-5; D: NA; size: few; V: TRBV4-1; DNA: TGCGCCAGCAGCCGGCGCCCACCAGATAGCAATCAGCCCCAGCATTTT; CDR3: CASSRRPPDSNQPQHF
J: TRBJ1-1; D: NA; size: many; V: TRBV6-1; DNA: TGTGCCAGCAGTCCACAGTCCGGGGCGAGCTTACCGAACACTGAAGCTTTCTTT; CDR3: CASSPQSGASLPNTEAFF
J: TRBJ2-5; D: TRBD1; size: many; V: TRBV28; DNA: TGTGCCAGCAGCTCCTTTGCGACAGAACAGACAGGGGTTTTTGAGACCCAGTACTTC; CDR3: CASSSFATEQTGVFETQYF
J: TRBJ2-1; D: NA; size: NA; V: TRBV29-1; DNA: TGCAGCGTTGTCGACGGCCGCAGCGCCTACAATGAGCAGTTCTTC; CDR3: CSVVDGRSAYNEQFF
J: TRBJ1-5; D: NA; size: NA; V: TRBV24-1; DNA: TGTGCCAGCGCAGGGGCGGGTCAGCCCCAGCATTTT; CDR3: CASAGAGQPQHF
J: TRBJ1-1; D: TRBD1; size: few; V: TRBV7-2; DNA: TGTGCCAGCAGCTTAGAGTGGCAGGGGGCCACTGAAGCTTTCTTT; CDR3: CASSLEWQGATEAFF
J: TRBJ1-1; D: NA; size: few; V: TRBV4-3; DNA: TGCGCCAGCAGCCAAGTTGGATTACAGGGTGGAACTGAAGCTTTCTTT; CDR3: CASSQVGLQGGTEAFF
J: TRBJ1-5; D: NA; size: NA; V: TRBV11-2; DNA: TGTGCCAGCAGCTCGTCCAAGGGCGTTCAGCCCCAGCATTTT; CDR3: CASSSSKGVQPQHF
J: TRBJ2-7; D: NA; size: few; V: TRBV6-2/TRBV6-3; DNA: TGTGCCAGCAGTTATAACACCGAAGAAGCGTCCTACGAGCAGTACTTC; CDR3: CASSYNTEEASYEQYF
J: TRBJ2-7; D: TRBD2; size: many; V: TRBV2; DNA: TGTGCCAGCAAGAGGGAGGGCGGGATCTCCTACGAGCAGTACTTC; CDR3: CASKREGGISYEQYF
J: TRBJ2-7; D: NA; size: NA; V: TRBV19; DNA: TGTGCCAGTAGTATAATCGAGTCCTACGAGCAGTACTTC; CDR3: CASSIIESYEQYF
J: TRBJ2-7; D: NA; size: NA; V: TRBV5-1; DNA: TGCGCCAGCAGCTTGAGGAGTCTAGGGCTCGAGCAGTACTTC; CDR3: CASSLRSLGLEQYF
J: TRBJ2-5; D: NA; size: once; V: TRBV5-5; DNA: TGTGCCAGCAGCGGTTCAGCGGTCCAAGAGACCCAGTACTTC; CDR3: CASSGSAVQETQYF
J: TRBJ2-7; D: NA; size: many; V: TRBV7-2; DNA: TGTGCCAGCAGCTTAGGGATGGGCGAGCAGTACTTC; CDR3: CASSLGMGEQYF
J: TRBJ1-1; D: TRBD1; size: NA; V: TRBV3-1; DNA: TGTGCCAGCAGCCACCGACAGGGAGGCACTGAAGCTTTCTTT; CDR3: CASSHRQGGTEAFF
J: TRBJ1-5; D: NA; size: many; V: TRBV20-1; DNA: TGCAGTGCTGGATTTGGCAATCAGCCCCAGCATTTT; CDR3: CSAGFGNQPQHF
J: TRBJ2-7; D: NA; size: many; V: TRBV28; DNA: TGTGCCAGCAGCTCCGGGACGCTCTCCTACGAGCAGTACTTC; CDR3: CASSSGTLSYEQYF